This TCR beta chain appears in the sequencing data of a study of regulatory T cells in long-lasting Graves disease. Study-level information: Graves' patients with a new diagnosis had received antithyroid drugs under 3 months.

Described time point: newly diagnosed GD, antithyroid drugs for less than 3 months. Following extraction of RNA from PBMCs, that RNA was used to make the TCR library. American Thyroid Association guidelines served as the basis for diagnosing Graves' disease. Findings and limits, study-wide: With persistent disease, TRBV28, TRBJ1-2 and TRBJ2-5 were the favored segments.

This clonotype was observed at least ten times. No antigen is known for it. V shed 3 bases and J shed 4 bases, with 23 bases lying between them. CDR1 SGHRS and CDR2 YFSETQ come from the germline V gene. CDR3 length: 17 residues. Sequencing libraries for TCR beta were prepared with iRepertoire HTBI primers and Arm-PCR of CDR3 regions. TCRdb passed the multiplex PCR reads through MiXCR, listing each CDR3 protein once. The table includes more than 350,000 distinct CDR3 sequences, under 15% detected once. The sample also formed part of further work on T cells in Graves' hyperthyroidism and ophthalmopathy. From that paper: HTBI primers were used for first-round RT-PCR of the TCR CDR3.

The specimen comprised peripheral blood mononuclear cells (PBMCs), sampled at new diagnosis, from a patient treated with antithyroid drugs. This receptor was obtained from a woman in her twenties or thirties with Graves disease. The rearrangement uses TRBV5-1 and TRBJ2-7; D is tentatively TRBD1 or TRBD2 (5 bases each). The DNA for the CDR3 is TGCGCCAGCAGCTCTGGAGGACGACAGTCCCTAAGATACGAGCAGTACTTC. Translated, it gives CASSSGGRQSLRYEQYF.